One TCR beta chain is described in this entry. Germline V lookup: CDR1 MNHEY, CDR2 SMNVEV (reference sequence). The ends were cut back, 6 bases at V and 6 bases at J, with 14 bases in the middle. The CDR3 extends over 14 amino acids. Recruits, aged roughly 18 to 89 years, lived in 20 to 30 US areas. Participant-reported clinical history was the basis for cohort assignment. Recovery among Cohort 3 donors was established by two negative PCRs, clearance, or symptom resolution. This entry is derived from a study of blood T cell repertoires in COVID-19. Authors' analysis steps: Reference gene primers were amplified, and this amplification served to estimate nucleated cell counts. Assay used: immunoSEQ multiplex PCR; TCRdb lists only in-frame clones, some missing. D and trimming were read from the DNA, whereas the V and J calls and clone size are those reported in that table. The sample records some 370,000 clones, roughly 87% being singletons.

The chain employs TRBV27 and TRBJ2-2; possibly TRBD1 for D (6 bases). The sample comprised PBMCs or T cells enriched from blood (not recorded which). This receptor was obtained from a woman aged 50 to 65 who had recovered from COVID-19. The CDR3 is CASRARGTPGELFF. CDR3 coding DNA: TGTGCCAGCAGGGCCAGGGGTACCCCCGGGGAGCTGTTTTTT.